The 5 T cell receptor beta chains below all came from one sample that was sequenced in a study of T cell clones after liver transplantation (dated 2019 in TCRdb). Libraries were constructed by the immunoSEQ multiplex PCR assay. Sourced from immuneACCESS, this table was stored by TCRdb with only in-frame sequences that have V and J called. A share of the clones is absent; for the studies checked, an unresolved V gene accounts for under half, and the remainder has no known explanation. The sample has about 80,000 clones on record, roughly 80% of them singletons. Of the sample, 0.4% to 0.6% is held by the ten largest clones. Sequenced material: CD4+ T cells from blood, taken approximately 3.5 years after liver transplant. These receptors were collected from a human patient who received a liver transplant. After a transplant, the donor of the graft may account for some T cells.

This sequence joins TRBV5-4 and TRBJ1-2, with D possibly TRBD1 on 5 matching bases. V shed 2 bases and J shed 7 bases, with 9 bases lying between them. Germline CDR1 reads SGHNT; CDR2 reads YYREEE (reference sequence). The CDR3 sequence is 12 residues long. The CDR3 reads CASSFYQGGYTF. CDR3 coding DNA: TGTGCCAGCAGCTTCTACCAGGGTGGCTACACCTTC.

There are a few counts of this clone. The rearrangement joins TRBV7-2 to TRBJ2-1, with TRBD2 as a possible D gene (6 bases). Germline V gives CDR1 SGHTA, CDR2 FQGNSA. The CDR3 has 14 amino acids. V dropped 1 base and J dropped 7 bases, with 11 bases sitting between them. The CDR3 DNA reads as TGTGCCAGCAGCTTAGTGGGAGGTGCTAATGAGCAGTTCTTC. Amino acids: CASSLVGGANEQFF.

The chain employs TRBV5-1 and TRBJ2-3, with TRBD2 matching 12 bases. This CDR3 is built from 14 residues. Germline-derived CDR1 and CDR2 are SGHRS and YFSETQ. Losses at the gene ends were 1 base for V and 9 bases for J; bases not matched to a gene: 3. In DNA, the CDR3 is TGCGCCAGCAGCTTGCTAGCGGGAGGGCAGACGCAGTATTTT. Translating it yields CASSLLAGGQTQYF.

The V gene is TRBV18, the J gene TRBJ2-7; 8 bases fit TRBD2. After removal of 6 bases from V and 3 bases from J, the junction contained 7 bases not matched to a gene. The CDR3 covers 14 residues. The germline V gene has CDR1 KGHSH and CDR2 LQKENI. The CDR3 sequence is CASSLGGDFYEQYF. In nucleotides, the CDR3 is TGTGCCAGCTCCCTCGGGGGGGACTTCTACGAGCAGTACTTC.

The V and J genes are TRBV28 and TRBJ2-5; TRBD2 matches 11 bases. The DNA end is more similar to TRBJ2-7, so the J call may be wrong. This CDR3 spans 15 amino acids. The germline V gene has CDR1 MDHEN and CDR2 SYDVKM. CDR3 in amino acids: CASRPRLAGIYEQYF. DNA of the CDR3: TGTGCCAGCAGACCGCGACTAGCGGGGATCTACGAGCAGTACTTC.